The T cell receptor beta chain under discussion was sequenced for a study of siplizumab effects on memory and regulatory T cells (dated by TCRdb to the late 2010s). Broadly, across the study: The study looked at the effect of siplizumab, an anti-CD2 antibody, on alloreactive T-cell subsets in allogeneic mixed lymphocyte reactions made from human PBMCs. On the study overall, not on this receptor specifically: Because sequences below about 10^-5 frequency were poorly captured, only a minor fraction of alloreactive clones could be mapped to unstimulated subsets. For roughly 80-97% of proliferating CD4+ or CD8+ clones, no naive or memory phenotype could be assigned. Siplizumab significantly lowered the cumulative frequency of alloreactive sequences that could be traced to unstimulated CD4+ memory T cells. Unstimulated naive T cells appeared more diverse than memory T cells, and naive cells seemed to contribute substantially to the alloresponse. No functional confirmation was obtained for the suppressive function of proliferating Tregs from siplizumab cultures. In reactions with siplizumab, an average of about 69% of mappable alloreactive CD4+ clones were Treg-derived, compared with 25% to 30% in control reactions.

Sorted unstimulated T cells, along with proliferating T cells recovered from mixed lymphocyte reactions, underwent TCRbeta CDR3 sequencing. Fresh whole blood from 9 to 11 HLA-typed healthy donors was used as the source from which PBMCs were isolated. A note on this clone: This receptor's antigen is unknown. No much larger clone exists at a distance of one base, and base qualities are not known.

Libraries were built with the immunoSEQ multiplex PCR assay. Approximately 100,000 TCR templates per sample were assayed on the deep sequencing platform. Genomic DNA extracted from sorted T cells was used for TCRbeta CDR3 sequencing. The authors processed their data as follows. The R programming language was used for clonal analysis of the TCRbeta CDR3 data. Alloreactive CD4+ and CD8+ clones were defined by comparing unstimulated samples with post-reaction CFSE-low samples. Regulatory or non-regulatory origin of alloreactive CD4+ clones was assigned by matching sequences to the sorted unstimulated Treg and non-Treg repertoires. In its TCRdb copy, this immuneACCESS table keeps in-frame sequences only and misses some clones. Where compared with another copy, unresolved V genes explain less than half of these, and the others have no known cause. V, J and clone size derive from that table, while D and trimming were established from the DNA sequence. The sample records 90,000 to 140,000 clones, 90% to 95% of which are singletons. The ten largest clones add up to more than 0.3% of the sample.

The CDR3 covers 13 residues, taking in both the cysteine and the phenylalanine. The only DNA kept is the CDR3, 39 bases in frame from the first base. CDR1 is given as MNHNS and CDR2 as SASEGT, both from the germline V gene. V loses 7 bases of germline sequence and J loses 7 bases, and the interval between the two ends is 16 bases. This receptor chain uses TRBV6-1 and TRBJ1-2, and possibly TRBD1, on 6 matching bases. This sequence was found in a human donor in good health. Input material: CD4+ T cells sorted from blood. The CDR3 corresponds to CASTSQGGAGYTF. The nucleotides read TGTGCCAGCACCTCCCAAGGGGGTGCTGGCTACACCTTC.